Each of the 7 T cell receptor beta chains below was sequenced from the same sample in a study of control samples from healthy donors and cancer patients. Assay used: immunoSEQ multiplex PCR; TCRdb lists only in-frame clones, some missing. Altogether about 160,000 clones are present, about 94% being singletons, with the ten largest covering over 4%. The sequenced material came from blood. These receptors all come from a woman in her sixties or seventies in good health.

The chain carries TRBV19 and TRBJ2-1; D could derive from TRBD1 or TRBD2 (5 bases each). Trimming shortened V by 6 bases and J by 10 bases, and 19 bases separated the two germline ends. The CDR3 has 14 residues. CDR1 is LNHDA, CDR2 SQIVND, per germline (reference sequence). CDR3 in DNA: TGTGCCAGTAGGACCCCTAATGAGTGGGGGGAGCAGTTCTTC. Its translation is CASRTPNEWGEQFF.

This rearrangement joins TRBV6-6 to TRBJ2-7; 7 positions agree with TRBD2. From germline, CDR1 is MNHNY and CDR2 SVGAGI (reference sequence). The CDR3 runs 13 residues. V dropped 6 bases and J dropped 4; count of bases not matched to a gene: 6. CDR3 residues: CASRISGGYEQYF. The CDR3 DNA follows: TGTGCCAGCAGGATCTCCGGGGGGTACGAGCAGTACTTC.

The chain combines TRBV7-2 with TRBJ2-5, with 11 bases that match TRBD2. The germline V gene has CDR1 SGHTA and CDR2 FQGNSA. V trimming: 6 bases; J trimming: 2 bases; junction bases outside the gene matches: 8. CDR3 size: 16 residues. The CDR3 nucleotides are TGTGCCAGCAGATTTACTAGCGGGGGAACACAAGAGACCCAGTACTTC. Residues: CASRFTSGGTQETQYF.

The chain uses TRBV7-2 and TRBJ2-7; D gene ambiguous. The CDR3 has 12 residues. Trimming cost V 5 bases and J 2 bases, with 7 bases left between them. Germline CDR1 SGHTA, CDR2 FQGNSA. CDR3 region: CASSPMTYEQYF. CDR3 nucleotides: TGTGCCAGCAGCCCTATGACCTACGAGCAGTACTTC.

The V and J genes are TRBV5-4 and TRBJ1-2, with a tentative D call TRBD1 (6 bases). CDR1 SGHNT and CDR2 YYREEE come from the germline V gene (reference sequence). The CDR3 spans 15 residues. V gave up 4 bases and J gave up 0 bases, with 13 bases separating them. CDR3 loop: CASSPQGPSNYGYTF. The CDR3 region has the DNA TGTGCCAGCAGCCCACAGGGACCCTCTAACTATGGCTACACCTTC.

The chain recombines TRBV27 with TRBJ1-5; D is ambiguous. Trimming took 4 bases from V and 4 from J, leaving 8 bases between them. The V gene's germline CDR1 is MNHEY and CDR2 SMNVEV (reference sequence). The CDR3 length is 13 residues. The CDR3 DNA sequence: TGTGCCAGCAGTTCGAGCACGAATCAGCCCCAGCATTTT. Amino acids: CASSSSTNQPQHF.

The V gene is TRBV11-2, the J gene TRBJ2-5; TRBD2 matches at 7 bases. The V and J ends lost 5 bases and 9 bases, in that order; junction bases with no gene match: 6. Germline values: CDR1 SGHAT, CDR2 FQNNGV. The CDR3 is 12 residues long. CDR3 loop: CASSIPRGAQYF. Written as DNA, the CDR3 is TGTGCCAGCAGCATACCACGGGGGGCCCAGTACTTC.